This T cell receptor beta chain was obtained from a study of cytomegalovirus exposure and HLA in healthy donors. The PCR employed 60 Vbeta primers together with 13 Jbeta primers. Libraries were prepared by immunoSEQ multiplex PCR; TCRdb keeps only in-frame clonotypes and omits some of them. The sample carries 200,000 to 250,000 clones, approximately 82% recorded once. This TCR was recovered from a man younger than 35 in good health and CMV-seronegative. Sequencing was carried out using PBMCs.

As DNA, the CDR3 is TGTGCCAGCAGAAAAAGGACAGGGGCTACCGGGGAGCTGTTTTTT. Amino acid sequence: CASRKRTGATGELFF. The J gene is TRBJ2-2, the V gene TRBV11-2; 9 positions match TRBD1. Germline V gene lookup returns CDR1 SGHAT and CDR2 FQNNGV. J was trimmed by 5 bases and V by 6 bases; bases with no gene match: 7. CDR3 length equals 15 residues.